The rows below give T cell receptor beta chains drawn from one sample of a study of shared clonotypes between healthy human individuals. Profiled with immunoSEQ multiplex PCR; TCRdb holds only in-frame clones, not every one. Among 2 million to 3 million clones listed, around 90% were seen once. The sequencing input was naive CD4+ T cells sorted from blood. Receptors were obtained from a man between 18 and 29 years old in good health. The CDR3 runs from the conserved cysteine through the conserved F or W. A D gene is named only where the DNA matches it firmly. Where a row states a size, it is once, few, many or the class of an expanded clone; other rows omit it.

clone size | CDR3 length | J gene | D gene | V gene | CDR3 DNA | CDR3 protein
. | 18 | TRBJ2-1 | . | TRBV4-3 | TGCGCCAGCAGCCAAGATAGGGCTAGCTTACCCTCCTACAATGAGCAGTTCTTC | CASSQDRASLPSYNEQFF
. | 14 | TRBJ2-5 | . | TRBV10-3 | TGTGCCATCAGTGAGTCGGTGGCGCTGGAGACCCAGTACTTC | CAISESVALETQYF
. | 14 | TRBJ2-7 | TRBD2 | TRBV11-2 | TGTGCCAGCAGCGAAGTAGCGGGAGGCTACGAGCAGTACTTC | CASSEVAGGYEQYF
once | 13 | TRBJ1-1 | . | TRBV15 | TGTGCCACCAGCAGGATGACGAACACTGAAGCTTTCTTT | CATSRMTNTEAFF
. | 12 | TRBJ2-3 | . | TRBV5-4 | TGTGCCAGCAGCCGGGGCGCAGATACGCAGTATTTT | CASSRGADTQYF
. | 16 | TRBJ2-7 | . | TRBV5-6 | TGTGCCAGCAGCTTGCGGTCGGCCGGGAGTACCTACGAGCAGTACTTC | CASSLRSAGSTYEQYF
. | 12 | TRBJ2-7 | TRBD1 | TRBV30 | TGTGCCTGGGGGCAGGGGGAATACGAGCAGTACTTC | CAWGQGEYEQYF
. | 13 | TRBJ2-3 | . | TRBV19 | TGTGCCAGTAGTATTGGGGGAGGCGATACGCAGTATTTT | CASSIGGGDTQYF
once | 15 | TRBJ1-6 | TRBD1 | TRBV9 | TGTGCCAGCAGCGTTGTGGACAGGGCCGGTTCACCCCTCCACTTT | CASSVVDRAGSPLHF
. | 17 | TRBJ2-3 | TRBD1 | TRBV9 | TGTGCCAGCAGCGTAGGACAGGGGGTTATGGTGCCAGATACGCAGTATTTT | CASSVGQGVMVPDTQYF
. | 16 | TRBJ2-1 | . | TRBV7-2 | TGTGCCAGCAGCTTAGCACTGAGGGCAGCCTACAATGAGCAGTTCTTC | CASSLALRAAYNEQFF
. | 20 | TRBJ2-3 | TRBD2 | TRBV4-3 | TGCGCCAGCAGCCGCCTCAGGACTAGCGGGCCAGGAGACAATTCAGATACGCAGTATTTT | CASSRLRTSGPGDNSDTQYF
. | 14 | TRBJ2-1 | . | TRBV30 | TGTGCCTGGAACGTCGGGACATCCTACAATGAGCAGTTCTTC | CAWNVGTSYNEQFF
once | 16 | TRBJ2-3 | . | TRBV18 | TGTGCCAGCTCACCACCGAATGGAGGGGGCGCCGATACGCAGTATTTT | CASSPPNGGGADTQYF
. | 14 | TRBJ1-2 | TRBD1 | TRBV6-5 | TGTGCCAGCACCCCTGTAGGCAGGGGGCTCGGCTACACCTTC | CASTPVGRGLGYTF
. | 13 | TRBJ1-5 | . | TRBV6-1 | TGTGCCAGCACGACAGTTAGCAATCAGCCCCAGCATTTT | CASTTVSNQPQHF
. | 17 | TRBJ1-1 | . | TRBV19 | TGTGCCAGTAGTCCCCAGTCGGGGGGCAGGATGAACACTGAAGCTTTCTTT | CASSPQSGGRMNTEAFF
. | 16 | TRBJ2-1 | . | TRBV15 | TGTGCCACCATAAGAATGGGGGGCGGGACCGGCAATGAGCAGTTCTTC | CATIRMGGGTGNEQFF